The 18 T cell receptor beta chains listed next were all sequenced from one sample in a study of shared clonotypes between healthy human individuals. Libraries were prepared by immunoSEQ multiplex PCR; TCRdb keeps only in-frame clonotypes and omits some of them. The sample records roughly 1.5 million clones, 95% to 99% being singletons. The source material was naive CD4+ T cells sorted from blood. The subset: CD45RA+ positively selected. Receptor source: a man aged 25-40 years in good health.

V and J are TRBV30 and TRBJ2-1; 8 nucleotides align to TRBD2. This CDR3 has 14 residues. Germline CDR1 GTSNPN, CDR2 SVGIG (reference sequence). V trimming: 3 bases; J trimming: 4 bases; junction bases outside the gene matches: 5. CDR3 DNA: TGTGCCTGGAGGGCCGGGACTAGATACAATGAGCAGTTCTTC. Protein sequence: CAWRAGTRYNEQFF.

This chain joins TRBV5-1 and TRBJ2-2, with 8 nucleotides matching TRBD2. J was trimmed by 4 bases and V by 0 bases; bases with no gene match: 2. Germline V CDR1 and CDR2: SGHRS, YFSETQ. The CDR3 runs 15 residues. The DNA of the CDR3 is TGCGCCAGCAGCTTGGTCAGCGGGAGCACCGGGGAGCTGTTTTTT. Its translation is CASSLVSGSTGELFF.

The rearrangement joins TRBV11-2 to TRBJ1-2; D gene uncertain. Per the germline V gene, CDR1 is SGHAT and CDR2 is FQNNGV. Trimming stripped 5 bases from V and 8 bases from J, with 18 bases between. The CDR3 spans 14 residues. The CDR3 reads CASSGSYSPVGYTF. CDR3 DNA: TGTGCCAGCAGCGGATCATACAGTCCCGTCGGCTACACCTTC.

The chain links TRBV28 to TRBJ2-3; no reliable D call. Germline loops: CDR1 MDHEN, CDR2 SYDVKM. Trimming removed 4 bases at V and 4 bases at J, with 21 bases between. CDR3 length: 17 residues. CDR3 in amino acids: CASSSSLVGRPADTQYF. The CDR3 coding sequence is TGTGCCAGCAGTTCCTCCCTGGTTGGTCGACCTGCAGATACGCAGTATTTT. Together with reference TRBV28 and TRBJ2-3, the CDR3 gives the full variable domain: DVKVTQSSRYLVKRTGEKVFLECVQDMDHENMFWYRQDPGLGLRLIYFSYDVKMKEKGDIPEGYSVSREKKERFSLILESASTNQTSMYLCASSSSLVGRPADTQYFGPGTRLTVL.

The chain has TRBV18 and TRBJ1-1, with no clear D. V lost 5 bases to trimming and J lost 1 base, with 8 bases between them. The V gene's germline CDR1 is KGHSH and CDR2 LQKENI. This CDR3 is built from 13 residues. CDR3 bases: TGTGCCAGCTCAGCCGGTGGGAACACTGAAGCTTTCTTT. Amino acid sequence: CASSAGGNTEAFF. Together with reference TRBV18 and TRBJ1-1, the CDR3 gives the full variable domain: NAGVMQNPRHLVRRRGQEARLRCSPMKGHSHVYWYRQLPEEGLKFMVYLQKENIIDESGMPKERFSAEFPKEGPSILRIQQVVRGDSAAYFCASSAGGNTEAFFGQGTRLTVV.

The gene calls are TRBV5-1 and TRBJ1-5; D gene uncertain. The CDR3 loop spans 13 amino acids. Trimming pared 7 bases from V and 3 bases from J, leaving 11 bases between. Germline CDR1 reads SGHRS; CDR2 reads YFSETQ. DNA of the CDR3: TGCGCCAGCCGGGTGTCCGACAATCAGCCCCAGCATTTT. Translation gives CASRVSDNQPQHF.

The chain recombines TRBV11-3 with TRBJ1-1, with D tentatively TRBD1 (5 bases). Trimming took 5 bases from V and 1 from J, leaving 20 bases between them. Germline V gene sequence: CDR1 SGHNT, CDR2 YENEEA. The CDR3 has 17 residues. For the CDR3, the DNA is TGTGCCAGCAGCCCGAGTCCTCCCGGGACGGGGAACACTGAAGCTTTCTTT. As protein: CASSPSPPGTGNTEAFF.

The chain couples TRBV4-1 to TRBJ2-1; 8 bases align to TRBD1. Germline lookup yields CDR1 MGHRA and CDR2 YSYEKL. The V gene end was trimmed by 3 bases and the J gene end by 6 bases; junction bases not matched to a gene: 10. The CDR3 extends over 16 amino acids. CDR3 in DNA: TGCGCCAGCAGCCATACTAGGACAGGGTTTACCAATGAGCAGTTCTTC. This codes for CASSHTRTGFTNEQFF.

The rearrangement uses TRBV28 and TRBJ2-2; TRBD2 aligns across 7 bases. Per the germline V gene, CDR1 is MDHEN and CDR2 is SYDVKM. CDR3 length: 15 residues. Losses at the gene ends were 6 bases for V and 7 bases for J; bases not matched to a gene: 11. The CDR3 reads CASSGGLAAGGELFF. In nucleotides, the CDR3 is TGTGCCAGCAGCGGGGGTCTAGCGGCGGGCGGGGAGCTGTTTTTT.

V gene TRBV6-1 combines with J gene TRBJ1-4; D is perhaps TRBD1 (5 bases). Deletions cut 4 bases from V and 6 bases from J, with 15 bases between. Germline V gene lookup returns CDR1 MNHNS and CDR2 SASEGT. This CDR3 comprises 15 residues. CDR3 nucleotide sequence: TGTGCCAGCAGTGGACGACGGGACCACTATGAAAAACTGTTTTTT. Its protein product is CASSGRRDHYEKLFF.

This clone was picked up one time. V and J are TRBV18 and TRBJ2-3; D call uncertain. Germline CDR1 KGHSH, CDR2 LQKENI. Trimming removed 0 bases at V and 8 bases at J, with 21 bases between. The CDR3 runs 17 residues. DNA of the CDR3: TGTGCCAGCTCACCACCTCAGGATCGGTTCGAGTTAGGTACGCAGTATTTT. Translation: CASSPPQDRFELGTQYF.

With regard to this clone: This CDR3 is also generated by other DNA sequences in the sample. This chain joins TRBV10-3 and TRBJ2-2; D remains unclear. Germline CDR1 reads ENHRY; CDR2 reads SYGVKD. Trimming removed 2 bases at V and 5 bases at J, with 3 bases between. The CDR3 runs 12 residues. The CDR3, as DNA: TGTGCCATCAGTGAGGGGACCGGGGAGCTGTTTTTT. This encodes CAISEGTGELFF.

The V and J genes are TRBV29-1 and TRBJ2-7, with D perhaps assigned TRBD1 or TRBD2 (6 bases each). The ends were cut back, 2 bases at V and 6 bases at J, with 17 bases in the middle. Germline CDR1 SQVTM, CDR2 ANQGSEA. The CDR3 extends over 14 amino acids. The chain's CDR3 is CSVEIGGAAGEQYF. The CDR3 region has the DNA TGCAGCGTTGAAATCGGGGGCGCGGCTGGCGAGCAGTACTTC.

This clone occurred once. The V and J genes are TRBV29-1 and TRBJ2-4; no firm D call. Deletions cut 0 bases from V and 1 base from J, with 4 bases between. The CDR3 runs to 13 residues. Germline CDR1 and CDR2: SQVTM and ANQGSEA. In DNA form, the CDR3 reads TGCAGCGTTGAAGACAGGGCCAAAAACATTCAGTACTTC. This translates into CSVEDRAKNIQYF. The full variable domain, completed using reference TRBV29-1 and TRBJ2-4, is SAVISQKPSRDICQRGTSLTIQCQVDSQVTMMFWYRQQPGQSLTLIATANQGSEATYESGFVIDKFPISRPNLTFSTLTVSNMSPEDSSIYLCSVEDRAKNIQYFGAGTRLSVL.

This chain connects TRBV30 to TRBJ1-2, with D maybe TRBD1 (6 bases). This CDR3 has 15 residues. The V end lost 0 bases, the J end lost 4 bases, and 15 bases lay between the germline ends. Germline V gene lookup returns CDR1 GTSNPN and CDR2 SVGIG (reference sequence). Written as DNA, the CDR3 is TGTGCCTGGAGTGTACGCAGGGGTGTTAGCTATGGCTACACCTTC. It translates to CAWSVRRGVSYGYTF.

The chain joins TRBV7-2 to TRBJ2-1; D unclear. The CDR3 is made up of 15 amino acids. V was cut by 0 bases and J by 2 bases, with 8 bases left in between. Germline V gene data show CDR1 as SGHTA and CDR2 as FQGNSA. This CDR3 reads CASSLATPAYNEQFF. CDR3 nucleotides: TGTGCCAGCAGCTTAGCAACACCGGCCTACAATGAGCAGTTCTTC.

The CDR3 sequence is CASSPRTVNEQFF. The CDR3 DNA reads as TGTGCCAGCAGCCCGAGGACAGTGAATGAGCAGTTCTTC. The chain combines TRBV9 with TRBJ2-1; TRBD1 is a possible D gene (6 bases). Per the germline V gene, CDR1 is SGDLS and CDR2 is YYNGEE. Trimming took off 4 bases at V and 7 bases at J, with 12 bases between the two ends. CDR3 length: 13 residues.

The chain carries TRBV18 and TRBJ2-1; 9 bases fit TRBD1. Losses at the gene ends were 2 bases for V and 6 bases for J; bases not matched to a gene: 5. Germline V gene data show CDR1 as KGHSH and CDR2 as LQKENI. The CDR3 loop spans 15 amino acids. CDR3 protein: CASSPGGQGSNEQFF. The CDR3 DNA is TGTGCCAGCTCACCAGGGGGACAGGGTTCCAATGAGCAGTTCTTC.